These 13 T cell receptor beta chains were sequenced from one sample in a study of blood T cell repertoires in COVID-19 (dated by TCRdb to 2018 to 2021). Library generation was performed with the immunoSEQ multiplex PCR assay. The clones in this table, taken by TCRdb from immuneACCESS, are in-frame only. Not every clone is retained; where verified, under half of the shortfall comes from an unresolved V gene, and the cause of the rest is unknown. This sample gives just over 250,000 clones in total; around 90% of them show up just once. The ten top clones hold roughly 2.7% of the sample. The sample taken for sequencing was peripheral blood. The receptors were sampled from a person between 18 and 30 years old with COVID-19, enrolled during active disease.

The chain joins TRBV7-9 to TRBJ1-1, with 7 positions matching TRBD1. V was clipped by 5 bases and J by 0 bases; unmatched bases: 15. The germline V gene has CDR1 SEHNR and CDR2 FQNEAQ (reference sequence). CDR3 length: 18 amino acids. CDR3 DNA: TGTGCCAGCAGCCGAAACCACATGAGGGACAGCATGAACACTGAAGCTTTCTTT. Its protein product is CASSRNHMRDSMNTEAFF.

The chain is built from TRBV5-5 and TRBJ2-5; TRBD1 matches 8 bases. The V gene's germline CDR1 is SGHKS and CDR2 YYEKEE (reference sequence). The CDR3 has 15 residues. The junction had 9 bases not matched to a gene; V was cut back by 3 bases and J by 5 bases. The CDR3 is CASSSLQGAGETQYF. CDR3 coding DNA: TGTGCCAGCAGCTCTCTGCAGGGGGCGGGGGAGACCCAGTACTTC.

The genes are TRBV12-3 or TRBV12-4 and TRBJ2-3; no clear D gene. The CDR3 is 12 residues long. With 4 bases removed from V and 3 bases from J, the gap between germline ends came to 5 bases. The CDR3 reads CASSYWTDTQYF. CDR3 in DNA: TGTGCCAGCAGTTACTGGACAGATACGCAGTATTTT.

The chain has TRBV10-1 and TRBJ1-1; the D is unclear. Germline values: CDR1 WNHNN, CDR2 SYGVQD (reference sequence). The CDR3 runs 15 residues. Deletions cut 8 bases from V and 3 bases from J, with 19 bases between. CDR3: CASLKLGGHHTEAFF. The CDR3, as DNA: TGCGCCAGCCTTAAACTGGGTGGGCACCACACTGAAGCTTTCTTT.

The chain uses TRBV5-1 and TRBJ2-3, with a weak D call TRBD2 (6 bases). CDR1 is SGHRS and CDR2 is YFSETQ in the germline V gene. CDR3 length: 15 residues. Trimming took off 0 bases at V and 2 bases at J, with 10 bases between the two ends. CDR3 loop: CASSLARDFTDTQYF. Written as DNA, the CDR3 is TGCGCCAGCAGCTTGGCACGGGACTTCACAGATACGCAGTATTTT.

V and J are TRBV28 and TRBJ2-2; 10 nucleotides align to TRBD2. Germline-derived CDR1 and CDR2 are MDHEN and SYDVKM. Trimming removed 5 bases from V and 5 bases from J; junction bases left unmatched: 2. The CDR3 loop spans 14 amino acids. Written as DNA, the CDR3 is TGTGCCAGCAGTCTGGGACTAGCGACCGGGGAGCTGTTTTTT. It specifies CASSLGLATGELFF.

The chain combines TRBV7-9 with TRBJ2-1; 7 bases line up with TRBD2. In germline, CDR1 is SEHNR, CDR2 FQNEAQ (reference sequence). This CDR3 region has 12 residues. The trim removed 1 base at V and 10 bases at J, leaving 1 base unmatched. The CDR3: CASSLVGREQFF. The CDR3 DNA sequence: TGTGCCAGCAGCTTAGTCGGGAGGGAGCAGTTCTTC. The full variable domain, completed using reference TRBV7-9 and TRBJ2-1, is DTGVSQNPRHKITKRGQNVTFRCDPISEHNRLYWYRQTLGQGPEFLTYFQNEAQLEKSRLLSDRFSAERPKGSFSTLEIQRTEQGDSAMYLCASSLVGREQFFGPGTRLTVL.

V and J are TRBV4-1 and TRBJ1-1; the match to TRBD1 covers 8 bases. This CDR3 comprises 17 residues. V gave up 0 bases and J gave up 3 bases; unmatched junction bases: 9. Germline CDR1 MGHRA, CDR2 YSYEKL. CDR3: CASSQDLGGTGYTEAFF. The CDR3 DNA sequence: TGCGCCAGCAGCCAAGATCTAGGTGGGACAGGCTACACTGAAGCTTTCTTT.

The V call is TRBV29-1, the J call TRBJ1-3; D ambiguous. Between the trimmed V and J ends, which lost 5 bases and 0 bases, there was a span of 11 bases. The CDR3 has 14 residues. CDR1 SQVTM and CDR2 ANQGSEA come from the germline V gene. The CDR3 DNA reads TGCAGCGTTTCCCACGGGATCTCTGGAAACACCATATATTTT. Its translation: CSVSHGISGNTIYF. Looking up the rest from reference TRBV29-1 and TRBJ1-3 gives the full variable domain: SAVISQKPSRDICQRGTSLTIQCQVDSQVTMMFWYRQQPGQSLTLIATANQGSEATYESGFVIDKFPISRPNLTFSTLTVSNMSPEDSSIYLCSVSHGISGNTIYFGEGSWLTVV.

The CDR3 sequence is CASGTGTGPSYEQYF. Here the CDR3 DNA reads TGTGCTAGTGGAACCGGGACAGGGCCTTCCTACGAGCAGTACTTC. The V and J genes are TRBV12-5 and TRBJ2-7; TRBD1 matches at 9 bases. This CDR3 has 15 amino acids. After removal of 6 bases from V and 1 base from J, the junction contained 7 bases not matched to a gene. Germline-derived CDR1 and CDR2 are LGHNT and FRNRAP.

The gene calls are TRBV11-3 and TRBJ2-1; 9 positions agree with TRBD1. The CDR3 is 18 residues long. Looked up from germline, CDR1 is SGHNT and CDR2 is YENEEA. J was trimmed by 2 bases and V by 1 base; bases with no gene match: 9. The CDR3 spells CASSLVGQGSSTYNEQFF. DNA for the CDR3: TGTGCCAGCAGCTTAGTAGGACAGGGGAGTAGCACCTACAATGAGCAGTTCTTC.

The gene calls are TRBV4-1 and TRBJ2-7, with 9 bases aligning to TRBD1. Germline V gives CDR1 MGHRA, CDR2 YSYEKL. V shed 3 bases and J 3 bases; nucleotides not matched to a gene: 12. The CDR3 totals 17 residues. CDR3 sequence: CASSHPFGTGKLYEQYF. CDR3 nucleotides: TGCGCCAGCAGCCATCCGTTCGGGACAGGGAAACTCTACGAGCAGTACTTC.

This chain joins TRBV4-2 and TRBJ2-7; 8 bases map to TRBD2. Germline V gene sequence: CDR1 LGHNA, CDR2 YNFKEQ. The CDR3 runs 15 residues. V trimming: 4 bases; J trimming: 3 bases; junction bases outside the gene matches: 8. CDR3 nucleotides: TGTGCCAGCAGCCCTAAAAACGGGGGGGGCTACGAGCAGTACTTC. Amino acid sequence: CASSPKNGGGYEQYF.